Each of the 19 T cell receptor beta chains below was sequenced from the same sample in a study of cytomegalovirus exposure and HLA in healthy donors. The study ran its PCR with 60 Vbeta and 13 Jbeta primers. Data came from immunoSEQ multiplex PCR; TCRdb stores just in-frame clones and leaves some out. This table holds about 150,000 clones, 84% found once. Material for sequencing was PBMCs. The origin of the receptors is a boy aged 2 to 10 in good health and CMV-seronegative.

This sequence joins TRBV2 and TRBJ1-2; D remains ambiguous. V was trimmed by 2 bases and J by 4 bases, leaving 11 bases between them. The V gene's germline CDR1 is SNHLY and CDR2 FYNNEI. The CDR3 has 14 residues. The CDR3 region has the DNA TGTGCCAGCAGTGAACAGGAGGTCACCTATGGCTACACCTTC. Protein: CASSEQEVTYGYTF.

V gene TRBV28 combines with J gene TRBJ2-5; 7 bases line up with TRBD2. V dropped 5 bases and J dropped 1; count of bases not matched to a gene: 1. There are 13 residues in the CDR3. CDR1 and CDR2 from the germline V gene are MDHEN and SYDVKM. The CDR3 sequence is CASSPGGQETQYF. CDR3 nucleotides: TGTGCCAGCAGTCCGGGGGGCCAAGAGACCCAGTACTTC.

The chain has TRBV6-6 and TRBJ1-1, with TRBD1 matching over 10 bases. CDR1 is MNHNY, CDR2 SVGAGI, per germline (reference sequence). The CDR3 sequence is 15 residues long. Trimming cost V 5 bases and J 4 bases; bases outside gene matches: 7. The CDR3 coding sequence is TGTGCCAGCAGTCGACGACGGACAGGGGGCACTGAAGCTTTCTTT. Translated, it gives CASSRRRTGGTEAFF.

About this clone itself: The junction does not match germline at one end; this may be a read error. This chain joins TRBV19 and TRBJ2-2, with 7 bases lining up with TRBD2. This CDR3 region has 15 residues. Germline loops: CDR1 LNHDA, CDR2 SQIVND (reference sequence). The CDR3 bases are TGTGCCAGTAAACGGGGGAGGGAGAACGCCGGGGAGCTGTTTTTT. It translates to CASKRGRENAGELFF. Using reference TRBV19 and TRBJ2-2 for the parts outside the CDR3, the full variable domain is DGGITQSPKYLFRKEGQNVTLSCEQNLNHDAMYWYRQDPGQGLRLIYYSQIVNDFQKGDIAEGYSVSREKKESFPLTVTSAQKNPTAFYLCASKRGRENAGELFFGEGSRLTVL.

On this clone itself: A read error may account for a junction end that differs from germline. The CDR3 loop is CASRQEQGADNEQFF. In DNA, the CDR3 is TGTGCCAGCAGGCAAGAACAGGGGGCGGACAATGAGCAGTTCTTC. V and J are TRBV4-2 and TRBJ2-1; 9 bases map to TRBD1. The CDR3 length is 15 residues. Germline loops: CDR1 LGHNA, CDR2 YNFKEQ.

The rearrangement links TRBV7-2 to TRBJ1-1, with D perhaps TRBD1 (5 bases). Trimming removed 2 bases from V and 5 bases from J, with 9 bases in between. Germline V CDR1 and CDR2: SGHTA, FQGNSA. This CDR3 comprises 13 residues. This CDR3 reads CASSLRGWTEAFF. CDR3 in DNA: TGTGCCAGCAGCTTAAGGGGTTGGACTGAAGCTTTCTTT.

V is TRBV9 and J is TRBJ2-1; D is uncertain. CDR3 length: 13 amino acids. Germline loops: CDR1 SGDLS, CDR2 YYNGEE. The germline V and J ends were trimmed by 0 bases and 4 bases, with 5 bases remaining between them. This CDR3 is CASSVGPYNEQFF. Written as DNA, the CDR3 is TGTGCCAGCAGCGTAGGGCCTTACAATGAGCAGTTCTTC.

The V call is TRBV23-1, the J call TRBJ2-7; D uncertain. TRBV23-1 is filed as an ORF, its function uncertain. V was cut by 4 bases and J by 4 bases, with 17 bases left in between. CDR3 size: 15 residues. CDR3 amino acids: CASSLNPQRLYEQYF. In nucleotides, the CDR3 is TGCGCCAGCAGTCTAAACCCCCAGCGCCTTTACGAGCAGTACTTC.

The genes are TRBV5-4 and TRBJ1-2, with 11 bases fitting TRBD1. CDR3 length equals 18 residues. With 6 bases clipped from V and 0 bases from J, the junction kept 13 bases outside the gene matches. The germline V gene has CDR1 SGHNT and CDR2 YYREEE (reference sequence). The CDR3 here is CASNKGPRTGGPNYGYTF. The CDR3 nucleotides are TGTGCCAGCAACAAAGGGCCGAGGACAGGGGGCCCTAACTATGGCTACACCTTC.

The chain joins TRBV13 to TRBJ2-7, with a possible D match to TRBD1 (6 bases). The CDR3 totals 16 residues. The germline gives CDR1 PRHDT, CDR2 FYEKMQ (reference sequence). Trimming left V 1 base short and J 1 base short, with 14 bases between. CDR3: CASSLVAQGPSYEQYF. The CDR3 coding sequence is TGTGCCAGCAGCTTAGTCGCCCAGGGGCCGTCCTACGAGCAGTACTTC.

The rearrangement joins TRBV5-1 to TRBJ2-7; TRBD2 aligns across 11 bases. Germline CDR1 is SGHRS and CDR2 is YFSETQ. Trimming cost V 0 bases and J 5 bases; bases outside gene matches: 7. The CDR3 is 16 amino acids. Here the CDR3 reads CASSLGLAGGINEQYF. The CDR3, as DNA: TGCGCCAGCAGCTTGGGCCTAGCGGGAGGTATCAACGAGCAGTACTTC.

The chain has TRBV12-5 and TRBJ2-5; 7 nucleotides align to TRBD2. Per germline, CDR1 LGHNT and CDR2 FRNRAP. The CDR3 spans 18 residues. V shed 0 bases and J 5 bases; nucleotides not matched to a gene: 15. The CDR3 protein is CASGLVTLATGGGETQYF. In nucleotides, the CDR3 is TGTGCTAGTGGTTTGGTAACGCTGGCGACGGGAGGAGGGGAGACCCAGTACTTC.

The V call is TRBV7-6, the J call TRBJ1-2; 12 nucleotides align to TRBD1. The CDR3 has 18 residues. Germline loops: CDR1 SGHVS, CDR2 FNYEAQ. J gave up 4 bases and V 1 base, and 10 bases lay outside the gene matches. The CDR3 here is CASSLGWGQGAQIYGYTF. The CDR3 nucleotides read TGTGCCAGCAGCTTAGGTTGGGGACAGGGGGCACAGATCTATGGCTACACCTTC.

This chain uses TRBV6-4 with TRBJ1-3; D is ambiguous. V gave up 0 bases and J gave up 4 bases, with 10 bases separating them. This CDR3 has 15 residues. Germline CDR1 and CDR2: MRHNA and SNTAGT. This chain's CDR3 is CASSDSYGEGNTIYF. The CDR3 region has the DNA TGTGCCAGCAGTGACTCGTACGGTGAGGGAAACACCATATATTTT.

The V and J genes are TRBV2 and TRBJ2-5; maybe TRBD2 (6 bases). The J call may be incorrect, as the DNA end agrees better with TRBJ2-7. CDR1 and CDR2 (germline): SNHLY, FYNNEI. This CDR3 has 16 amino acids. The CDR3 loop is CASSAGHPGTSYEQYF. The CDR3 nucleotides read TGTGCCAGCAGCGCGGGGCACCCCGGAACCTCCTACGAGCAGTACTTC.

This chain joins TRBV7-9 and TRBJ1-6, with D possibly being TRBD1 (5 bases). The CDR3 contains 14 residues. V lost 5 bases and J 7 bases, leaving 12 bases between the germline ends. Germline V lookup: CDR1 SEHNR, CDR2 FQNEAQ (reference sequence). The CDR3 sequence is CASSPLDSNSPLHF. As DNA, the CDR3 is TGTGCCAGCAGCCCCCTCGACAGCAATTCACCCCTCCACTTT.

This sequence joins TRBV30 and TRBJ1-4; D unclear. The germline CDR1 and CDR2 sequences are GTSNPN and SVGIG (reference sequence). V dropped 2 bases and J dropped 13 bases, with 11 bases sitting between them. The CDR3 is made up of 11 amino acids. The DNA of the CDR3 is TGTGCCTGGAGTCCGGGAGTTTTACTGTTTTTT. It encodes CAWSPGVLLFF.

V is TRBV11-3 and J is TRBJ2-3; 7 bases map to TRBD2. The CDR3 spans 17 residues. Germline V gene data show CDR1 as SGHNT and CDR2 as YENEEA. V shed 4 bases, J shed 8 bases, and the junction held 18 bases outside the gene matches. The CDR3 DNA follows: TGTGCCAGCAGCTCCCAACCCCTAGCGGTCGGCCCGCCTACGCAGTATTTT. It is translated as CASSSQPLAVGPPTQYF.

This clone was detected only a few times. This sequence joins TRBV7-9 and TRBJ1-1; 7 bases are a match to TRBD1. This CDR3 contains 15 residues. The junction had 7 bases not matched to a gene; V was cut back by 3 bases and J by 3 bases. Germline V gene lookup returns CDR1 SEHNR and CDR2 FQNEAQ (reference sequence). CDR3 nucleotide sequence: TGTGCCAGCAGCTTGTTGAATGGGACAGACACTGAAGCTTTCTTT. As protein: CASSLLNGTDTEAFF.